A single sample gave rise to the 30 T cell receptor beta chains below, sequenced in a study of blood T cell repertoires in COVID-19. Repertoires were generated with immunoSEQ multiplex PCR, while TCRdb's copy carries only in-frame clones and drops some. The sample has around 150,000 clones; approximately 80% are singletons. Sequences were obtained from peripheral blood. The receptors derive from a man in his sixties who had recovered from COVID-19.

The chain is built from TRBV7-2 and TRBJ2-2, with TRBD2 matching 11 bases. Trimming took 1 base from V and 5 from J; bases not matched to a gene: 3. The CDR3 has 16 residues. In germline, CDR1 is SGHTA, CDR2 FQGNSA. The CDR3 reads CASSLVLAGGTGELFF. The CDR3 DNA is TGTGCCAGCAGCTTAGTTCTAGCGGGGGGAACCGGGGAGCTGTTTTTT.

The V call is TRBV5-1, the J call TRBJ1-3; 7 nucleotides agree with TRBD1. V trimming: 4 bases; J trimming: 0 bases; junction bases outside the gene matches: 7. The CDR3 has 16 amino acids. Germline values: CDR1 SGHRS, CDR2 YFSETQ. The CDR3 coding sequence is TGCGCCAGCAGCCGGGACAGTGGGATCTCTGGAAACACCATATATTTT. This sequence encodes CASSRDSGISGNTIYF.

This rearrangement joins TRBV7-2 to TRBJ2-7; TRBD2 might be the D (7 bases). CDR1 and CDR2 (germline): SGHTA, FQGNSA. Trimming left V 1 base short and J 3 bases short, with 13 bases between. There are 15 residues in the CDR3. The CDR3 DNA follows: TGTGCCAGCAGCTTAGATTGGGAGGGGGTCTACGAGCAGTACTTC. Protein product: CASSLDWEGVYEQYF.

The V and J genes are TRBV19 and TRBJ2-3; 7 nucleotides match TRBD2. Germline V gives CDR1 LNHDA, CDR2 SQIVND (reference sequence). The junction had 9 bases not matched to a gene; V was cut back by 5 bases and J by 4 bases. The CDR3 length is 15 residues. The CDR3 DNA is TGTGCCAGTAGTTACACTAGCGATCTCGCAGATACGCAGTATTTT. It yields the protein CASSYTSDLADTQYF.

The chain combines TRBV20-1 with TRBJ2-1; 13 bases align to TRBD2. This CDR3 has 14 amino acids. Germline CDR1 and CDR2: DFQATT and SNEGSKA (reference sequence). Unmatched junction bases numbered 2, after V lost 3 bases and J lost 6 bases. The CDR3 spells CSASTSGGANEQFF. The CDR3 region has the DNA TGCAGTGCTAGTACTAGCGGGGGGGCCAATGAGCAGTTCTTC.

This rearrangement joins TRBV6-5 to TRBJ1-1, with TRBD1 matching over 9 bases. CDR1 and CDR2 from the germline V gene are MNHEY and SVGAGI. This CDR3 has 11 amino acids. V dropped 6 bases and J dropped 11; count of bases not matched to a gene: 4. The chain's CDR3 is CASRRDREAFF. CDR3 DNA sequence: TGTGCCAGCAGGAGGGACAGGGAGGCTTTCTTT.

This clone was seen just once. The genes are TRBV7-2 and TRBJ2-6; the D gene is possibly TRBD2 (5 bases). The length of the CDR3 is 14 residues. V lost 5 bases, J lost 9 bases, and 14 bases lay in between. The germline V gene encodes CDR1 SGHTA and CDR2 FQGNSA. CDR3 residues: CASSAGPGGNVLTF. The CDR3 DNA follows: TGTGCCAGCAGCGCGGGTCCCGGAGGCAACGTCCTGACTTTC.

This clone was picked up a small number of times. This sequence joins TRBV9 and TRBJ1-1; no reliable D call. Deletions cut 0 bases from V and 4 bases from J, with 16 bases between. The V gene's germline CDR1 is SGDLS and CDR2 YYNGEE. The CDR3 loop spans 16 amino acids. The DNA of the CDR3 is TGTGCCAGCAGCGTAGGCTCCCAACTGAGAGGCACTGAAGCTTTCTTT. Its protein product is CASSVGSQLRGTEAFF.

The V gene is TRBV27, the J gene TRBJ2-5, with 13 bases matching TRBD2. With V trimmed by 10 bases and J by 4 bases, 3 bases remained unmatched. This CDR3 contains 13 residues. Germline V gives CDR1 MNHEY, CDR2 SMNVEV (reference sequence). CDR3 protein: CATRLAGGETQYF. The CDR3 DNA follows: TGTGCCACCAGACTAGCGGGGGGAGAGACCCAGTACTTC.

The chain recombines TRBV28 with TRBJ1-5; D possibly corresponds to TRBD1 (5 bases). Trimming stripped 8 bases from V and 6 bases from J, with 14 bases between. Germline CDR1 is MDHEN and CDR2 is SYDVKM. The CDR3 loop spans 13 amino acids. CDR3 DNA: TGTGCCAGCGCCGGGGGGGGACTTCAGCCCCAGCATTTT. Amino acid sequence: CASAGGGLQPQHF.

The chain recombines TRBV19 with TRBJ1-4, with 7 bases that match TRBD1. The CDR3 length is 17 residues. Germline V CDR1 and CDR2: LNHDA, SQIVND (reference sequence). Unmatched junction bases numbered 12, after V lost 7 bases and J lost 1 base. Here the CDR3 reads CASKMGTDPRTNEKLFF. In DNA, the CDR3 is TGTGCCAGTAAAATGGGGACAGACCCCAGAACTAATGAAAAACTGTTTTTT.

The chain recombines TRBV4-1 with TRBJ2-3, with D perhaps TRBD1 (5 bases). Between the trimmed V and J ends, which lost 2 bases and 1 base, there was a span of 10 bases. CDR3 length: 15 residues. In germline, CDR1 is MGHRA, CDR2 YSYEKL. The CDR3 DNA is TGCGCCAGCAGCCAATTCCAGGGCCGCACAGATACGCAGTATTTT. Protein product: CASSQFQGRTDTQYF.

The rearrangement uses TRBV6-1 and TRBJ1-6, with D unresolved. CDR1 and CDR2 (germline): MNHNS, SASEGT. The CDR3 runs to 17 residues. The V end was cut by 1 base, the J end by 0 bases, with 10 bases between. CDR3 loop: CASSEVTPSSYNSPLHF. The CDR3 DNA sequence: TGTGCCAGCAGTGAAGTGACACCTTCCTCCTATAATTCACCCCTCCACTTT.

V gene TRBV7-2 combines with J gene TRBJ2-7; TRBD1 matches at 9 bases. Trimming took 3 bases from V and 4 from J; bases not matched to a gene: 4. CDR1 and CDR2 from the germline V gene are SGHTA and FQGNSA. The CDR3 extends over 14 amino acids. In DNA, the CDR3 is TGTGCCAGCAGCTTTTCACAGGGGGCGTACGAGCAGTACTTC. This sequence encodes CASSFSQGAYEQYF.

The V call is TRBV15, the J call TRBJ1-3, with unresolved D. The ends were cut back, 5 bases at V and 0 bases at J, with 8 bases in the middle. Germline CDR1 and CDR2: LNHNV and YYDKDF (reference sequence). CDR3 size: 14 residues. The CDR3 DNA reads TGTGCCACCAGCTCCGGGATCTCTGGAAACACCATATATTTT. Its protein product is CATSSGISGNTIYF.

V is TRBV9 and J is TRBJ2-2; the D gene is possibly TRBD1 (6 bases). Germline-derived CDR1 and CDR2 are SGDLS and YYNGEE. V lost 9 bases and J 2 bases, leaving 14 bases between the germline ends. This CDR3 is built from 14 residues. The CDR3 DNA sequence: TGTGCCACCTCCGGGACACTTAACACCGGGGAGCTGTTTTTT. It is translated as CATSGTLNTGELFF.

The chain has TRBV5-6 and TRBJ1-5; no firm D call. Trimming took 3 bases from V and 7 from J, leaving 8 bases between them. The CDR3 loop spans 12 amino acids. Germline V gives CDR1 SGHDT, CDR2 YYEEEE. CDR3 loop: CASSSTRQPQHF. The CDR3 DNA reads TGTGCCAGCAGCTCGACTCGGCAGCCCCAGCATTTT. Combining the CDR3 with reference TRBV5-6 and TRBJ1-5 gives the whole variable domain DAGVTQSPTHLIKTRGQQVTLRCSPKSGHDTVSWYQQALGQGPQFIFQYYEEEERQRGNFPDRFSGHQFPNYSSELNVNALLLGDSALYLCASSSTRQPQHFGDGTRLSIL.

The chain joins TRBV3-1 (or the pseudogene TRBV3-2) to TRBJ2-2, with 7 bases that match TRBD2. The CDR3 is made up of 22 amino acids. Germline trimming cut 0 bases from V and 5 bases from J; bases unmatched to any gene: 24. From germline, CDR1 is LGHDT and CDR2 YNNKEL (reference sequence). The DNA of the CDR3 is TGTGCCAGCAGCCAAGATCACCCCTACAGTTTCCGACTAGCAAACAGGACCGGGGAGCTGTTTTTT. This sequence encodes CASSQDHPYSFRLANRTGELFF.

This clone was found a few times. At the DNA level, this CDR3 is encoded by other sequences in the same sample as well. The chain carries TRBV18 and TRBJ2-7; a possible D gene is TRBD2 (6 bases). V lost 6 bases, J lost 3 bases, and 15 bases lay in between. The germline V gene encodes CDR1 KGHSH and CDR2 LQKENI. The CDR3 runs 14 residues. The CDR3 DNA reads TGTGCCAGCTCTCCCCTCCAGGGACTCTACGAGCAGTACTTC. Protein product: CASSPLQGLYEQYF.

This clone was detected only a few times. The chain couples TRBV27 to TRBJ1-5, with D tentatively TRBD1 (5 bases). V was shortened by 7 bases and J by 3 bases, with 16 bases between the two germline ends. Germline CDR1 and CDR2: MNHEY and SMNVEV (reference sequence). The CDR3 is made up of 15 amino acids. The CDR3 reads CASTNLTGNNQPQHF. CDR3 bases: TGTGCCAGCACCAACCTAACAGGCAACAATCAGCCCCAGCATTTT.

This chain joins TRBV28 and TRBJ2-7; TRBD2 is a possible D gene (5 bases). Germline CDR1 and CDR2: MDHEN and SYDVKM. This CDR3 comprises 13 residues. V lost 6 bases, J lost 3 bases, and 12 bases lay in between. CDR3 region: CASRLAGLYEQYF. DNA for the CDR3: TGTGCCAGCAGGCTCGCGGGCCTCTACGAGCAGTACTTC.

The genes are TRBV6-6 and TRBJ1-5; possible D gene TRBD1, 5 bases. Per the germline V gene, CDR1 is MNHNY and CDR2 is SVGAGI (reference sequence). CDR3 length: 15 amino acids. Trimming pared 7 bases from V and 5 bases from J, leaving 18 bases between. CDR3 sequence: CASTHPGMVHQPQHF. The CDR3 DNA sequence: TGTGCCAGCACACATCCAGGGATGGTCCATCAGCCCCAGCATTTT.

This clone has a single count. The V gene is TRBV5-5, the J gene TRBJ2-7; D may be TRBD1 (6 bases). This CDR3 has 13 amino acids. V shed 1 base and J shed 1 base, with 6 bases lying between them. Germline V CDR1 and CDR2: SGHKS, YYEKEE (reference sequence). This CDR3 reads CASSLQGSYEQYF. The CDR3 nucleotides are TGTGCCAGCAGCTTGCAGGGGTCCTACGAGCAGTACTTC.

The chain joins TRBV18 to TRBJ1-4; D is perhaps TRBD1 (5 bases). This CDR3 is 12 amino acids long. Looked up from germline, CDR1 is KGHSH and CDR2 is LQKENI. Trimming removed 2 bases from V and 13 bases from J, with 11 bases in between. The CDR3 coding sequence is TGTGCCAGCTCACCAGGGGGGAGCGGACTGTTTTTT. Translated: CASSPGGSGLFF.

The chain employs TRBV5-1 and TRBJ1-1, with 7 bases matching TRBD1. Looked up from germline, CDR1 is SGHRS and CDR2 is YFSETQ. This CDR3 region has 15 residues. Trimming took 3 bases from V and 4 from J; bases not matched to a gene: 9. CDR3 bases: TGCGCCAGCAGCTCTCCTCCAGGGGGAGGCACTGAAGCTTTCTTT. Translating it yields CASSSPPGGGTEAFF.

The chain has TRBV28 and TRBJ2-7, with 8 positions matching TRBD1. This CDR3 has 14 residues. CDR1 is MDHEN, CDR2 SYDVKM, per germline. V was pared by 7 bases and J by 2 bases, with 7 bases of the junction left unmatched. The CDR3 loop is CASTGTGRAYEQYF. The CDR3, as DNA: TGTGCCAGCACCGGGACAGGTCGAGCCTACGAGCAGTACTTC.

The chain couples TRBV19 to TRBJ2-1, with D unresolved. V shed 1 base and J shed 0 bases, with 10 bases lying between them. This CDR3 comprises 16 residues. Per germline, CDR1 LNHDA and CDR2 SQIVND (reference sequence). The CDR3 DNA follows: TGTGCCAGTAGTATAGTAGCTGCTAGCTCCTACAATGAGCAGTTCTTC. It specifies CASSIVAASSYNEQFF. The full variable domain, its missing parts supplied by reference TRBV19 and TRBJ2-1, is DGGITQSPKYLFRKEGQNVTLSCEQNLNHDAMYWYRQDPGQGLRLIYYSQIVNDFQKGDIAEGYSVSREKKESFPLTVTSAQKNPTAFYLCASSIVAASSYNEQFFGPGTRLTVL.

This chain joins TRBV20-1 and TRBJ2-7, with 7 bases that match TRBD2. The CDR3 extends over 15 amino acids. Germline V CDR1 and CDR2: DFQATT, SNEGSKA (reference sequence). Unmatched junction bases numbered 11, after V lost 3 bases and J lost 3 bases. CDR3: CSASGPTGGNYEQYF. CDR3 sequence (DNA): TGCAGTGCTAGTGGTCCTACGGGAGGAAACTACGAGCAGTACTTC.

This clone came up a few times. The chain is built from TRBV2 and TRBJ2-2; the D gene is possibly TRBD1 (6 bases). V was clipped by 0 bases and J by 3 bases, with 8 bases between them. This CDR3 contains 15 residues. Germline lookup yields CDR1 SNHLY and CDR2 FYNNEI. CDR3 bases: TGTGCCAGCAGTGAAGCTGGGGGCGACACCGGGGAGCTGTTTTTT. Amino acids: CASSEAGGDTGELFF.

CDR3 DNA sequence: TGTGCCATCAGTGAGTCGATGAACAGCCATAGCAATCAGCCCCAGCATTTT. Protein: CAISESMNSHSNQPQHF. This chain connects TRBV10-3 to TRBJ1-5; D ambiguous. The CDR3 totals 17 residues. Trimming removed 0 bases from V and 0 bases from J, with 12 bases in between. CDR1 is ENHRY, CDR2 SYGVKD, per germline.